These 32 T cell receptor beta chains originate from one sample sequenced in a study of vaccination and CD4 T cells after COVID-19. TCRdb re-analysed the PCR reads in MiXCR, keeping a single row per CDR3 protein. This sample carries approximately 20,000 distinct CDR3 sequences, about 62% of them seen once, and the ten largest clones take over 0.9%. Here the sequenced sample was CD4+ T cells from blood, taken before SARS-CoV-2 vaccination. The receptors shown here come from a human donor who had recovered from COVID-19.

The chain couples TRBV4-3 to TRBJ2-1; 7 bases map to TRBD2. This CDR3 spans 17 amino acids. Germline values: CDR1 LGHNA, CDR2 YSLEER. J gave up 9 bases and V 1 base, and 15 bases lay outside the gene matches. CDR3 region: CASSQGITAGTVGEQFF. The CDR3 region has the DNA TGCGCCAGCAGCCAAGGGATTACAGCGGGGACCGTGGGTGAGCAGTTCTTC.

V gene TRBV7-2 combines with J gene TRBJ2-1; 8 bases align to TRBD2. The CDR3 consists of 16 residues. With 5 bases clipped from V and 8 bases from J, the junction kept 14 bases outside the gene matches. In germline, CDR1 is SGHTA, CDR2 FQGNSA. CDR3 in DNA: TGTGCCAGCAGCCTCTCAGCGAGCGGGAGAGGGTATGAGCAGTTCTTC. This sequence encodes CASSLSASGRGYEQFF.

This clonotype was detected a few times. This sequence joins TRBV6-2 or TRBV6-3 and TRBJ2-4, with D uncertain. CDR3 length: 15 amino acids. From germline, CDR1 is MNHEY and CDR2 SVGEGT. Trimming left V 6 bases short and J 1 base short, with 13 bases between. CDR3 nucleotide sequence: TGTGCCAGCAGAGATAGGGATTGGGCCAAAAACATTCAGTACTTC. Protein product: CASRDRDWAKNIQYF.

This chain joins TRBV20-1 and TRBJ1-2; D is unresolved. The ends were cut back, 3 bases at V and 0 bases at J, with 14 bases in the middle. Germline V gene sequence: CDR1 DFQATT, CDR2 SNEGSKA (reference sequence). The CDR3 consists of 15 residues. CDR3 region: CSASQINLPNYGYTF. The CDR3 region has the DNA TGCAGTGCTAGCCAAATTAATCTCCCTAACTATGGCTACACCTTC.

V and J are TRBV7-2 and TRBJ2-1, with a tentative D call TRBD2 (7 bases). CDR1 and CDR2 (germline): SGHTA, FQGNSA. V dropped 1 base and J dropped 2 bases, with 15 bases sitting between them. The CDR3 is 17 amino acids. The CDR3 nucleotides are TGTGCCAGCAGCTTAGTCTACAGGGCGGGAGCCTACAATGAGCAGTTCTTC. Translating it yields CASSLVYRAGAYNEQFF. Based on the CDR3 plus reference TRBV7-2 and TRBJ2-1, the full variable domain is GAGVSQSPSNKVTEKGKDVELRCDPISGHTALYWYRQSLGQGLEFLIYFQGNSAPDKSGLPSDRFSAERTGGSVSTLTIQRTQQEDSAVYLCASSLVYRAGAYNEQFFGPGTRLTVL.

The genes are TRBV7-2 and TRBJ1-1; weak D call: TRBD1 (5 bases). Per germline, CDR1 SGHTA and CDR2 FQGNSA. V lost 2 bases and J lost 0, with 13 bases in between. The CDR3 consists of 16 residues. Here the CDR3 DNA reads TGTGCCAGCAGCTTATTGTCAGGGAGCTTGAACACTGAAGCTTTCTTT. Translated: CASSLLSGSLNTEAFF.

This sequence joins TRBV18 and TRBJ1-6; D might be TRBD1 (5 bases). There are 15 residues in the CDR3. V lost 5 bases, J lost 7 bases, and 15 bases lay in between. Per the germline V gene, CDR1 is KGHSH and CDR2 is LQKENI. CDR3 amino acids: CASSTVRDGNSPLHF. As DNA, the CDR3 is TGTGCCAGCTCAACAGTCCGGGACGGAAATTCACCCCTCCACTTT.

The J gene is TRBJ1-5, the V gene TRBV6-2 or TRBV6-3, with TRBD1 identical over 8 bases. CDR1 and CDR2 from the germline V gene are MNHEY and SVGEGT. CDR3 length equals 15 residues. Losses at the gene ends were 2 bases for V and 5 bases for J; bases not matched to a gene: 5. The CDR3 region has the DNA TGTGCCAGCAGTTACAACAGGGGGAAAGATCAGCCCCAGCATTTT. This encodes CASSYNRGKDQPQHF.

The CDR3 DNA follows: TGTGCCAGCAGTTACCCCCCCAGGCAGGACCACACAGATACGCAGTATTTT. This gives the protein CASSYPPRQDHTDTQYF. The chain is built from TRBV6-5 and TRBJ2-3; no firm D call. Trimming pared 2 bases from V and 2 bases from J, leaving 17 bases between. Germline V gene sequence: CDR1 MNHEY, CDR2 SVGAGI. The CDR3 consists of 17 residues.

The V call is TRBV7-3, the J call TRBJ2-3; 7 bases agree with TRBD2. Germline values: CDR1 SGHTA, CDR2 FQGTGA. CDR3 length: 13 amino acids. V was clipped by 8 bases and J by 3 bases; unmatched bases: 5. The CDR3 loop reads CASGGGSTDTQYF. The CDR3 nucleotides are TGTGCCAGCGGCGGGGGATCTACAGATACGCAGTATTTT.

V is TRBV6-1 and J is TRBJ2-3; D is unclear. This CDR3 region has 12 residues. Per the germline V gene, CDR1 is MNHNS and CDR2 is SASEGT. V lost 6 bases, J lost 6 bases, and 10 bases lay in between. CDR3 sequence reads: CASSLFRDTQYF. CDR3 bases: TGTGCCAGCAGCCTCTTCCGTGATACGCAGTATTTT.

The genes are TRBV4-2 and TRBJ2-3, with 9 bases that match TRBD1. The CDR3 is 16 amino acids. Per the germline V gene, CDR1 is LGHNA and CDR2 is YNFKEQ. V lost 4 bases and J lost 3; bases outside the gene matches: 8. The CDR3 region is CASSPRTGGRTDTQYF. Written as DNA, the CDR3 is TGTGCCAGCAGCCCCCGAACAGGGGGCAGGACAGATACGCAGTATTTT.

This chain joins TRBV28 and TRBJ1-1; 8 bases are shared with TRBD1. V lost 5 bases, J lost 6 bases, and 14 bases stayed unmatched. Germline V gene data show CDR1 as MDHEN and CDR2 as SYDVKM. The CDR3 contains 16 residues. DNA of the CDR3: TGTGCCAGCAGTAAGGCCATGACAGGGGATATTGCTGAAGCTTTCTTT. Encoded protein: CASSKAMTGDIAEAFF.

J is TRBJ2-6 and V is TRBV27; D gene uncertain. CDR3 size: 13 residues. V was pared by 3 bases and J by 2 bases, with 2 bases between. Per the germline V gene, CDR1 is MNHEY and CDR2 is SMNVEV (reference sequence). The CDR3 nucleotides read TGTGCCAGCAGTTTCGCTGGGGCCAACGTCCTGACTTTC. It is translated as CASSFAGANVLTF.

CDR3 DNA: TGTGCCAGCAGGGGTCTAGCGGGATTGGGCACCGGGGAGCTGTTTTTT. Amino acid sequence: CASRGLAGLGTGELFF. V is TRBV27 and J is TRBJ2-2; TRBD2 agrees at 9 bases. Germline assignment: CDR1 MNHEY and CDR2 SMNVEV (reference sequence). With 6 bases clipped from V and 4 bases from J, the junction kept 9 bases outside the gene matches. This CDR3 is 16 amino acids long.

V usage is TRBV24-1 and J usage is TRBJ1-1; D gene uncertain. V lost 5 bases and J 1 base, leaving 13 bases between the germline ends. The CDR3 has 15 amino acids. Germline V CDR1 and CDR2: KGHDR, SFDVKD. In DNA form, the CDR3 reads TGTGCCACCAGTGGAGATGTACGGTCGAACACTGAAGCTTTCTTT. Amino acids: CATSGDVRSNTEAFF.

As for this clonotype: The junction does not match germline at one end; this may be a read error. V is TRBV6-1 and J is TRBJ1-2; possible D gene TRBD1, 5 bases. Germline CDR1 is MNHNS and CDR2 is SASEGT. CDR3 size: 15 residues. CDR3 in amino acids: CASSGRASGDYGHTF. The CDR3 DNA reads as TGTGCCAGCAGTGGAAGGGCGTCTGGGGACTATGGCCACACCTTC.

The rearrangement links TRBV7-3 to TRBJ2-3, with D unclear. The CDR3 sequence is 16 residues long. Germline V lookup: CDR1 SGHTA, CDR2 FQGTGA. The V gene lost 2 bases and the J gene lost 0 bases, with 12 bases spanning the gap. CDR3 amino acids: CASSLGVAISTDTQYF. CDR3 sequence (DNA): TGTGCCAGCAGCTTAGGGGTAGCCATTAGCACAGATACGCAGTATTTT.

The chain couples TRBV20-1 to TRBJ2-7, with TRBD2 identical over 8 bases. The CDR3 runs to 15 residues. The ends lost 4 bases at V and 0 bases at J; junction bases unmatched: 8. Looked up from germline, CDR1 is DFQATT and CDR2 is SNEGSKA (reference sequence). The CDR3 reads CSAIDSGTSSYEQYF. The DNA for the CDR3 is TGCAGTGCTATCGATAGCGGGACGAGCTCCTACGAGCAGTACTTC.

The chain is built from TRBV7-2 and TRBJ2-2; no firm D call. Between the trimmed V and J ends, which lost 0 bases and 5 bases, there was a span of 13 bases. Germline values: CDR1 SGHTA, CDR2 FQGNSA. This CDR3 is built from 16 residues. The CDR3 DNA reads TGTGCCAGCAGCTTAGCTCGGACCAGTGGAACCGGGGAGCTGTTTTTT. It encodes CASSLARTSGTGELFF.

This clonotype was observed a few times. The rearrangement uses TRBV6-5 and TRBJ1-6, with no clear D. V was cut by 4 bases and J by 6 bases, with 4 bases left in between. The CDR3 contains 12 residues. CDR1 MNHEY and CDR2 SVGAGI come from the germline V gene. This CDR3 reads CASSSPNSPLHF. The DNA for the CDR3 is TGTGCCAGCAGTTCCCCTAATTCACCCCTCCACTTT.

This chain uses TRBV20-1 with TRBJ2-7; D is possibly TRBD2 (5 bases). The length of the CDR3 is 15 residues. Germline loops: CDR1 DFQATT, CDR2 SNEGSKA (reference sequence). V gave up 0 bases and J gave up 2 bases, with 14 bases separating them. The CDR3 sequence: CSARDLGEWAYEQYF. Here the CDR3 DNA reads TGCAGTGCTAGAGATCTTGGGGAGTGGGCCTACGAGCAGTACTTC.

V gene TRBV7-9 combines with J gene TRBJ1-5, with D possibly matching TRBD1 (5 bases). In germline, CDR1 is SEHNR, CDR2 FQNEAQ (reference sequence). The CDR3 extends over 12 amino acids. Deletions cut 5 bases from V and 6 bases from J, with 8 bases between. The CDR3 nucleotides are TGTGCCAGCAGCACAGGCCTTCAGCCCCAGCATTTT. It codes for CASSTGLQPQHF.

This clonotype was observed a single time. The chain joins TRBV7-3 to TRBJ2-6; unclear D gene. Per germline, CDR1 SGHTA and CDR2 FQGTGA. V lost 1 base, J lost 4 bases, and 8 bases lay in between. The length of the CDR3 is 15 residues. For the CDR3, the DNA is TGTGCCAGCAGCTTAATTCGCGCCGGGGCCAACGTCCTGACTTTC. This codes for CASSLIRAGANVLTF.

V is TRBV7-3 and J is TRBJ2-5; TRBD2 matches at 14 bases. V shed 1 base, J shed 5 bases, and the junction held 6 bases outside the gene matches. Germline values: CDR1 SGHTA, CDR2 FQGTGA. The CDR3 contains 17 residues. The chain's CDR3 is CASSLKGLAGGGETQYF. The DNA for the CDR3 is TGTGCCAGCAGCTTAAAAGGACTAGCGGGAGGCGGGGAGACCCAGTACTTC.

The CDR3 protein is CASSSTAYEQYF. In nucleotides, the CDR3 is TGTGCCAGCAGCTCCACGGCATACGAGCAGTACTTC. The rearrangement uses TRBV7-8 and TRBJ2-7; no clear D. The V gene's germline CDR1 is SGHVS and CDR2 FQNEAQ. V was pared by 4 bases and J by 4 bases, with 8 bases between. CDR3 length equals 12 residues.

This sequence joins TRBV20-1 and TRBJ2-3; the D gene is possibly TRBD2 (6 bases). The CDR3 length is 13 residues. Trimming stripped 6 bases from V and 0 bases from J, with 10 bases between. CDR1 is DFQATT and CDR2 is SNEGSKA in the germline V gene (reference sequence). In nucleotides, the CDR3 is TGCAGTGCCCCGGGGGTAAGCACAGATACGCAGTATTTT. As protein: CSAPGVSTDTQYF.

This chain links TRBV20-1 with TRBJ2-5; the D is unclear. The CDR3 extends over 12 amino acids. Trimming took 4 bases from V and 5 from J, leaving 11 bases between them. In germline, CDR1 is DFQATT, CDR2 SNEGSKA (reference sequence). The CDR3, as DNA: TGCAGTGCTACTCCTAGAGATGAGACCCAGTACTTC. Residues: CSATPRDETQYF.

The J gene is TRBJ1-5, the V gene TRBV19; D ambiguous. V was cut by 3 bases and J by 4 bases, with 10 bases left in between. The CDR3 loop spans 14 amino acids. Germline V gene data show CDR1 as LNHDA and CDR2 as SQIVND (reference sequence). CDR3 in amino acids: CASSMIQANQPQHF. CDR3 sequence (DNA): TGTGCCAGTAGTATGATCCAGGCTAATCAGCCCCAGCATTTT.

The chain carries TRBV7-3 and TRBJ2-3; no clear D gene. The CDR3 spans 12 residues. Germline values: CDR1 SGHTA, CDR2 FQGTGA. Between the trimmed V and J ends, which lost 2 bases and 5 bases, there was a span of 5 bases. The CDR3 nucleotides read TGTGCCAGCAGCTTACTGGGAGATACGCAGTATTTT. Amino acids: CASSLLGDTQYF.

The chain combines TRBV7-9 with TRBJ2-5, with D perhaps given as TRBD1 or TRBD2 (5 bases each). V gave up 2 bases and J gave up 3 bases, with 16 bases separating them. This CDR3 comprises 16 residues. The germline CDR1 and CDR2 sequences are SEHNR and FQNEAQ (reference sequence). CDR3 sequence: CASSLIQWGNEETQYF. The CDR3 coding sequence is TGTGCCAGCAGCTTAATCCAGTGGGGGAACGAAGAGACCCAGTACTTC. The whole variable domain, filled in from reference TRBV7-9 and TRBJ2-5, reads DTGVSQNPRHKITKRGQNVTFRCDPISEHNRLYWYRQTLGQGPEFLTYFQNEAQLEKSRLLSDRFSAERPKGSFSTLEIQRTEQGDSAMYLCASSLIQWGNEETQYFGPGTRLLVL.

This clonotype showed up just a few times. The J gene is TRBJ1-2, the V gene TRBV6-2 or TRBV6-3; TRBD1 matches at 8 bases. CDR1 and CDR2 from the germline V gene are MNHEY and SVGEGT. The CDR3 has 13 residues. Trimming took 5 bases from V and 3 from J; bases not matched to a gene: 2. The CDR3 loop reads CASSETGDYGYTF. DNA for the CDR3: TGTGCCAGCAGTGAGACAGGGGACTATGGCTACACCTTC.